The next 13 T cell receptor beta chains were all read from a single sample in a study of T-cell reconstitution after alpha-beta-depleted transplantation in children. TCRbeta library construction was performed incorporating unique molecular identifiers. MiXCR, run by TCRdb on the PCR reads, gives a single entry per CDR3 protein. Of about 360,000 distinct CDR3 sequences in the sample, about an eighth were seen once. The source was PBMCs, collected from the stem cell graft. The source of these receptors is a human donor who donated a stem cell graft to a child with Fanconi anemia.

This clonotype has a count of ten or more. This sequence joins TRBV29-1 and TRBJ2-7, with 9 bases lining up with TRBD1. The CDR3 covers 12 residues. Trimming cost V 5 bases and J 6 bases; bases outside gene matches: 5. Germline CDR1 reads SQVTM; CDR2 reads ANQGSEA. Here the CDR3 DNA reads TGCAGCGTTTCGGGACAGGGAATCGAGCAGTACTTC. Amino acid sequence: CSVSGQGIEQYF.

This clonotype was counted a few times. The genes are TRBV4-3 and TRBJ1-2; D unresolved. Germline loops: CDR1 LGHNA, CDR2 YSLEER. The CDR3 consists of 13 residues. The ends were cut back, 0 bases at V and 5 bases at J, with 7 bases in the middle. CDR3 loop: CASSQDLRYGYTF. The DNA of the CDR3 is TGCGCCAGCAGCCAAGATCTCCGGTATGGCTACACCTTC.

This clonotype was counted a few times. The J gene is TRBJ2-5, the V gene TRBV28, with 9 bases matching TRBD1. The length of the CDR3 is 15 residues. V gave up 5 bases and J gave up 3 bases; unmatched junction bases: 7. Germline-derived CDR1 and CDR2 are MDHEN and SYDVKM. This chain's CDR3 is CASSPGTGTEETQYF. The CDR3 region has the DNA TGTGCCAGCAGTCCTGGGACAGGGACAGAAGAGACCCAGTACTTC.

This clonotype was observed a few times. The DNA for the CDR3 is TGCGCCAGCAGCCAAGAGGGGCAACGAGGATTCTATGGCTACACCTTC. Its protein product is CASSQEGQRGFYGYTF. J is TRBJ1-2 and V is TRBV4-3, with D possibly TRBD1 on 5 matching bases. Germline V gene lookup returns CDR1 LGHNA and CDR2 YSLEER. Trimming pared 0 bases from V and 4 bases from J, leaving 15 bases between. The CDR3 totals 16 residues.

This chain connects TRBV2 to TRBJ2-1; D ambiguous. V lost 10 bases to trimming and J lost 2 bases, with 24 bases between them. The CDR3 contains 17 residues. Per the germline V gene, CDR1 is SNHLY and CDR2 is FYNNEI. CDR3 in DNA: TGTGCCACTACGTATAAACCGGGCCTTCCCACCTACAATGAGCAGTTCTTC. This encodes CATTYKPGLPTYNEQFF.

The chain carries TRBV28 and TRBJ2-3, with 7 bases identical to TRBD2. After removal of 4 bases from V and 4 bases from J, the junction contained 14 bases not matched to a gene. The CDR3 totals 17 residues. CDR1 is MDHEN, CDR2 SYDVKM, per germline. The CDR3 DNA follows: TGTGCCAGCAGTTCCCCCTTACGCTGGGAGGGCCCAGATACGCAGTATTTT. Its protein is CASSSPLRWEGPDTQYF.

The J gene is TRBJ2-7, the V gene TRBV9; D is possibly TRBD1 or TRBD2 (5 bases each). The CDR3 runs to 15 residues. Looked up from germline, CDR1 is SGDLS and CDR2 is YYNGEE. V lost 3 bases to trimming and J lost 2 bases, with 15 bases between them. The CDR3 bases are TGTGCCAGCAGCGGGGGACCGCGCCTACCCTACGAGCAGTACTTC. Amino acids: CASSGGPRLPYEQYF.

This clonotype was counted a single time. Written as DNA, the CDR3 is TGTGCCAGCAGTCTACAGGGGGAAGAGACCCAGTACTTC. Its translation: CASSLQGEETQYF. J is TRBJ2-5 and V is TRBV2; 8 nucleotides line up with TRBD1. V lost 5 bases to trimming and J lost 3 bases; unmatched junction nucleotides: 2. Germline V gene data show CDR1 as SNHLY and CDR2 as FYNNEI. The CDR3 is 13 residues long. Drawing the rest from reference TRBV2 and TRBJ2-5, the complete variable domain is EPEVTQTPSHQVTQMGQEVILRCVPISNHLYFYWYRQILGQKVEFLVSFYNNEISEKSEIFDDQFSVERPDGSNFTLKIRSTKLEDSAMYFCASSLQGEETQYFGPGTRLLVL.

The gene calls are TRBV5-1 and TRBJ1-5, with D hard to call. Between the trimmed V and J ends, which lost 9 bases and 5 bases, there was a span of 9 bases. Per germline, CDR1 SGHRS and CDR2 YFSETQ. The CDR3 is 11 residues long. The CDR3 protein is CATFRDQPQHF. In nucleotides, the CDR3 is TGCGCCACCTTTCGGGATCAGCCCCAGCATTTT.

The chain carries TRBV29-1 and TRBJ1-5, with D perhaps matching TRBD1 (6 bases). This CDR3 has 13 amino acids. Trimming left V 4 bases short and J 2 bases short, with 9 bases between. Germline CDR1 SQVTM, CDR2 ANQGSEA. The CDR3 DNA reads as TGCAGCGTTGGAGGGGGAGGCAATCAGCCCCAGCATTTT. It encodes CSVGGGGNQPQHF.

This clonotype was picked up many times. The V and J genes are TRBV20-1 and TRBJ2-5; unclear D gene. Germline V gene sequence: CDR1 DFQATT, CDR2 SNEGSKA (reference sequence). V was pared by 6 bases and J by 0 bases, with 14 bases between. The CDR3 contains 14 residues. CDR3 DNA: TGCAGTGCGTTCTTTCCCCGGGACCAAGAGACCCAGTACTTC. It encodes CSAFFPRDQETQYF.

A few counts support this clonotype. The chain links TRBV7-6 to TRBJ1-4; 9 bases line up with TRBD1. This CDR3 is 16 amino acids long. Unmatched junction bases numbered 9, after V lost 5 bases and J lost 5 bases. Germline lookup yields CDR1 SGHVS and CDR2 FNYEAQ. The CDR3 DNA reads as TGTGCCAGCAGCCCCTTTGCTGGGACAGGGAATGAAAAACTGTTTTTT. It is translated as CASSPFAGTGNEKLFF. The whole variable domain, filled in from reference TRBV7-6 and TRBJ1-4, reads GAGVSQSPRYKVTKRGQDVALRCDPISGHVSLYWYRQALGQGPEFLTYFNYEAQQDKSGLPNDRFSAERPEGSISTLTIQRTEQRDSAMYRCASSPFAGTGNEKLFFGSGTQLSVL.

The CDR3 protein is CASSSDGGTYGYTF. CDR3 bases: TGTGCCAGCAGCTCCGACGGGGGAACCTATGGCTACACCTTC. The rearrangement links TRBV7-9 to TRBJ1-2, with D tentatively TRBD1 (5 bases). This CDR3 has 14 amino acids. Germline CDR1 reads SEHNR; CDR2 reads FQNEAQ (reference sequence). V was shortened by 4 bases and J by 4 bases, with 13 bases between the two germline ends.